Listed here are 27 T cell receptor beta chains from one sample, sequenced in a study of blood T cell repertoires in COVID-19. The repertoire was sequenced with immunoSEQ multiplex PCR; TCRdb's copy has only in-frame clones and lacks some. The sample holds some 260,000 clones, about 89% seen once. The sample was PBMCs or T cells enriched from blood (not recorded which). The receptor source for this set is a woman under 30 who had recovered from COVID-19.

The rearrangement uses TRBV4-1 and TRBJ1-5; maybe TRBD1 (5 bases). This CDR3 contains 14 residues. V was shortened by 4 bases and J by 7 bases, with 14 bases between the two germline ends. Germline V gene data show CDR1 as MGHRA and CDR2 as YSYEKL. For the CDR3, the DNA is TGCGCCAGCAGCCTATTCCAGGGAGGGCAGCCCCAGCATTTT. This sequence encodes CASSLFQGGQPQHF.

The genes are TRBV3-1 (or the pseudogene TRBV3-2) and TRBJ1-2; 7 positions match TRBD1. The CDR3 is 13 amino acids. Germline trimming cut 4 bases from V and 5 bases from J; bases unmatched to any gene: 4. CDR1 is LGHDT, CDR2 YNNKEL, per germline (reference sequence). The CDR3 DNA sequence: TGTGCCAGCAGCCGGACAGGCCGATATGGCTACACCTTC. As protein: CASSRTGRYGYTF.

The rearrangement joins TRBV10-3 to TRBJ1-1; D is possibly TRBD1 (6 bases). The CDR3 sequence is 15 residues long. V dropped 3 bases and J dropped 4 bases, with 15 bases sitting between them. The germline CDR1 and CDR2 sequences are ENHRY and SYGVKD. CDR3 region: CAISDPTGPGTEAFF. In DNA, the CDR3 is TGTGCCATCAGTGATCCGACAGGTCCGGGCACTGAAGCTTTCTTT.

The chain employs TRBV2 and TRBJ2-7; D is uncertain. CDR1 and CDR2 from the germline V gene are SNHLY and FYNNEI. The CDR3 extends over 12 amino acids. The V end lost 2 bases, the J end lost 4 bases, and 6 bases lay between the germline ends. This CDR3 reads CASSEFPYEQYF. For the CDR3, the DNA is TGTGCCAGCAGTGAATTCCCTTACGAGCAGTACTTC.

V gene TRBV5-8 combines with J gene TRBJ1-2, with TRBD1 matching over 9 bases. In germline, CDR1 is SGHTS, CDR2 YDEGEE. V was pared by 4 bases and J by 1 base, with 8 bases of the junction left unmatched. This CDR3 contains 16 residues. This CDR3 is CASSGRDRVFNYGYTF. CDR3 DNA: TGTGCCAGCAGCGGCCGGGACAGGGTCTTTAACTATGGCTACACCTTC.

This chain connects TRBV10-3 to TRBJ1-2; D unclear. V lost 3 bases and J 2 bases, leaving 10 bases between the germline ends. The CDR3 length is 14 residues. Per the germline V gene, CDR1 is ENHRY and CDR2 is SYGVKD. CDR3 nucleotides: TGTGCCATCAGTGACGGTGCAGCGAACTATGGCTACACCTTC. It specifies CAISDGAANYGYTF.

This sequence joins TRBV7-9 and TRBJ2-5, with 7 nucleotides matching TRBD2. V dropped 7 bases and J dropped 5; count of bases not matched to a gene: 10. CDR3 length: 14 amino acids. Germline CDR1 and CDR2: SEHNR and FQNEAQ (reference sequence). CDR3 bases: TGTGCCAGCAAGCTTGGGGAGGGCCGGGAGACCCAGTACTTC. Its translation is CASKLGEGRETQYF.

This clone was counted many times. This chain connects TRBV2 to TRBJ2-1; 12 bases map to TRBD2. In germline, CDR1 is SNHLY, CDR2 FYNNEI. The CDR3 is 14 amino acids. The V gene end was trimmed by 9 bases and the J gene end by 9 bases; junction bases not matched to a gene: 9. This CDR3 is CARGGTSGFSEQFF. The DNA for the CDR3 is TGTGCCAGGGGAGGGACTAGCGGGTTTAGTGAGCAGTTCTTC.

This clone came up a few times. The chain couples TRBV5-4 to TRBJ2-5, with TRBD1 identical over 11 bases. The CDR3 is 15 residues long. Germline CDR1 reads SGHNT; CDR2 reads YYREEE (reference sequence). V lost 4 bases to trimming and J lost 5 bases; unmatched junction nucleotides: 7. The CDR3 here is CASSADRGRVETQYF. CDR3 DNA sequence: TGTGCCAGCAGCGCGGACAGGGGGCGCGTGGAGACCCAGTACTTC. Full variable domain (rest looked up from reference TRBV5-4 and TRBJ2-5): ETGVTQSPTHLIKTRGQQVTLRCSSQSGHNTVSWYQQALGQGPQFIFQYYREEENGRGNFPPRFSGLQFPNYSSELNVNALELDDSALYLCASSADRGRVETQYFGPGTRLLVL.

CDR3 sequence reads: CASSSQASTEQYF. The CDR3 DNA reads TGTGCCAGCAGCTCGCAGGCTTCTACGGAGCAGTACTTC. The gene calls are TRBV11-3 and TRBJ2-7, with D hard to call. There are 13 residues in the CDR3. Germline loops: CDR1 SGHNT, CDR2 YENEEA. V shed 4 bases and J shed 7 bases, with 14 bases lying between them.

The chain links TRBV9 to TRBJ1-2; the D gene is possibly TRBD1 (6 bases). The V gene lost 4 bases and the J gene lost 0 bases, with 13 bases spanning the gap. The CDR3 covers 15 residues. Germline V gene data show CDR1 as SGDLS and CDR2 as YYNGEE. The CDR3 sequence is CASSLGTTTNYGYTF. DNA for the CDR3: TGTGCCAGCAGCCTAGGGACAACTACTAACTATGGCTACACCTTC.

The V call is TRBV24-1, the J call TRBJ2-3; 7 bases fit TRBD2. The V gene end was trimmed by 0 bases and the J gene end by 4 bases; junction bases not matched to a gene: 3. The CDR3 spans 15 residues. Germline-derived CDR1 and CDR2 are KGHDR and SFDVKD. CDR3 bases: TGTGCCACCAGTGATTTGTCGGGAGGAGCAGATACGCAGTATTTT. It codes for CATSDLSGGADTQYF.

V usage is TRBV5-1 and J usage is TRBJ2-7; D is perhaps TRBD1 (5 bases). V gave up 1 base and J gave up 1 base, with 9 bases separating them. This CDR3 region has 14 residues. The germline gives CDR1 SGHRS, CDR2 YFSETQ. DNA of the CDR3: TGCGCCAGCAGCTTGTTTCAGGGTTCCTACGAGCAGTACTTC. Translating it yields CASSLFQGSYEQYF.

The chain carries TRBV4-1 and TRBJ2-3; 13 bases fit TRBD2. Germline trimming cut 3 bases from V and 0 bases from J; bases unmatched to any gene: 3. This CDR3 spans 17 amino acids. The germline V gene has CDR1 MGHRA and CDR2 YSYEKL. Here the CDR3 DNA reads TGCGCCAGCAGCCAGGGACTAGCGGGACTAAGCACAGATACGCAGTATTTT. It specifies CASSQGLAGLSTDTQYF.

V gene TRBV19 combines with J gene TRBJ1-2; D possibly corresponds to TRBD1 (5 bases). V shed 5 bases and J shed 12 bases, with 22 bases lying between them. CDR3 length equals 14 residues. Germline CDR1 and CDR2: LNHDA and SQIVND (reference sequence). In DNA form, the CDR3 reads TGTGCCAGTAGTCGACGGGACTCGGGGTTTTTACACACCTTC. Protein product: CASSRRDSGFLHTF.

The chain uses TRBV3-1 (or the pseudogene TRBV3-2) and TRBJ2-6; no definite D call. CDR3 length: 18 amino acids. Deletions cut 1 base from V and 4 bases from J, with 17 bases between. Germline CDR1 and CDR2: LGHDT and YNNKEL (reference sequence). The CDR3 coding sequence is TGTGCCAGCAGCCAAGCCCCCTTGGCCGTGAGGGGGGCCAACGTCCTGACTTTC. It yields the protein CASSQAPLAVRGANVLTF.

The chain couples TRBV5-5 to TRBJ2-3; 10 bases line up with TRBD2. Germline V gives CDR1 SGHKS, CDR2 YYEKEE (reference sequence). This CDR3 spans 16 amino acids. V gave up 4 bases and J gave up 4 bases; unmatched junction bases: 9. The CDR3 here is CASSLPQSGRADTQYF. In DNA, the CDR3 is TGTGCCAGCAGCCTACCACAGAGCGGGAGGGCAGATACGCAGTATTTT.

J is TRBJ2-6 and V is TRBV18; maybe TRBD2 (6 bases). The CDR3 spans 19 residues. Germline V gene sequence: CDR1 KGHSH, CDR2 LQKENI. V was pared by 5 bases and J by 0 bases, with 20 bases between. CDR3 sequence (DNA): TGTGCCAGCTCATTTCGACTAGTGTCAACACCCTCTGGGGCCAACGTCCTGACTTTC. Its translation is CASSFRLVSTPSGANVLTF.

The rearrangement joins TRBV19 to TRBJ1-1; no clear D gene. V lost 3 bases and J lost 8, with 16 bases in between. There are 14 residues in the CDR3. Germline V CDR1 and CDR2: LNHDA, SQIVND (reference sequence). The CDR3 DNA reads TGTGCCAGTAGTATTGCGGGCAGTCCTGTCGAAGCTTTCTTT. Translated, it gives CASSIAGSPVEAFF.

This clone was detected only once. The chain uses TRBV24-1 and TRBJ1-2, with 9 nucleotides matching TRBD1. The trim removed 4 bases at V and 5 bases at J, leaving 7 bases unmatched. The CDR3 runs to 15 residues. Germline V CDR1 and CDR2: KGHDR, SFDVKD. The CDR3 bases are TGTGCCACCAGTGACGGGACAGGGAAGACTTATGGCTACACCTTC. This codes for CATSDGTGKTYGYTF.

The chain uses TRBV5-1 and TRBJ2-3, with 10 bases fitting TRBD2. Germline values: CDR1 SGHRS, CDR2 YFSETQ. V dropped 1 base and J dropped 0; count of bases not matched to a gene: 14. The CDR3 runs to 20 residues. CDR3 DNA: TGCGCCAGCAGCTTGCTCCTACAGGGAACTAGCGGGACTAGCACAGATACGCAGTATTTT. This gives the protein CASSLLLQGTSGTSTDTQYF.

The chain has TRBV7-2 and TRBJ2-7; possible D gene TRBD2, 6 bases. Deletions cut 1 base from V and 3 bases from J, with 13 bases between. Looked up from germline, CDR1 is SGHTA and CDR2 is FQGNSA. This CDR3 comprises 15 residues. DNA of the CDR3: TGTGCCAGCAGCTTAGGGGCCGGGGGTGGCTACGAGCAGTACTTC. It is translated as CASSLGAGGGYEQYF.

The sample holds a few counts of this clone. This rearrangement joins TRBV11-3 to TRBJ1-1, with D hard to call. CDR3 size: 14 residues. Germline V CDR1 and CDR2: SGHNT, YENEEA. Between the trimmed V and J ends, which lost 2 bases and 3 bases, there was a span of 10 bases. CDR3 residues: CASSLKGGYTEAFF. The CDR3 region has the DNA TGTGCCAGCAGCTTAAAGGGAGGCTACACTGAAGCTTTCTTT.

J is TRBJ2-2 and V is TRBV11-1, with 7 bases that match TRBD1. The germline V gene encodes CDR1 SGHAT and CDR2 FQDESV (reference sequence). V shed 7 bases, J shed 3 bases, and the junction held 5 bases outside the gene matches. The CDR3 runs to 14 residues. The CDR3 loop reads CASTGQDHTGELFF. The CDR3 region has the DNA TGTGCCAGCACAGGACAGGATCACACCGGGGAGCTGTTTTTT.

This clone was counted once. The gene calls are TRBV6-4 and TRBJ1-1; perhaps TRBD1 as D (6 bases). The germline gives CDR1 MRHNA, CDR2 SNTAGT. The V and J ends lost 5 bases and 5 bases respectively, with 12 bases between them. There are 13 residues in the CDR3. Here the CDR3 DNA reads TGTGCCAGCAGTAGTTCACAGGGAACTGAAGCTTTCTTT. This codes for CASSSSQGTEAFF.

J is TRBJ1-2 and V is TRBV12-5, with 8 bases lining up with TRBD1. The CDR3 runs to 17 residues. Germline loops: CDR1 LGHNT, CDR2 FRNRAP. Losses at the gene ends were 3 bases for V and 7 bases for J; bases not matched to a gene: 16. CDR3 sequence (DNA): TGTGCTAGTGGTTTTTTCGGCCACGGGACAGGTCGGGTTGGCTACACCTTC. Translated, it gives CASGFFGHGTGRVGYTF.

This chain joins TRBV28 and TRBJ2-7; no reliable D call. CDR1 is MDHEN and CDR2 is SYDVKM in the germline V gene. The V end lost 5 bases, the J end lost 3 bases, and 8 bases lay between the germline ends. The CDR3 spans 12 residues. CDR3 sequence: CASSVTYYEQYF. In DNA form, the CDR3 reads TGTGCCAGCAGTGTCACTTACTACGAGCAGTACTTC.